A selection of T cell receptor beta chains follows, all from one sample in a study of T-cell memory formation after mild COVID-19. TCRdb independently ran MiXCR on the 5' RACE reads; one entry per CDR3 protein. Seen here are around 200,000 distinct CDR3 sequences, 15% to 20% observed once, and the top ten hold approximately 2%. Material: PBMCs or a T cell subset sorted from them (not recorded which). The receptors stem from an adult woman who had mild COVID-19 (a few samples of this study predate the infection). Cell type and time point are not known. CDR3s include the opening cysteine and the closing phenylalanine or tryptophan. D genes are given only for firm matches. The size of a clone is reported for some rows only, either as once, few or many, or as a class for expanded clones.

j_call clone_size v_call cdr3_length d_call cdr3_aa cdr3_nt
TRBJ2-5 NA TRBV3-1 14 NA CASMIGGRYGTQYF TGTGCCAGCATGATCGGGGGCCGGTACGGAACCCAGTACTTC
TRBJ2-3 NA TRBV5-1 15 NA CASVLENPRTDTQYF TGCGCCAGCGTATTAGAAAACCCACGCACAGATACGCAGTATTTT
TRBJ2-3 NA TRBV12-5 14 TRBD2 CASGREASTDTQYF TGTGCTAGTGGGCGGGAGGCGAGTACAGATACGCAGTATTTT
TRBJ2-3 few TRBV7-3 15 NA CASSLGRYSTDTQYF TGTGCCAGCAGTTTGGGACGTTATAGCACAGATACGCAGTATTTT
TRBJ2-5 NA TRBV20-1 14 TRBD2 CSADLAGVQETQYF TGCAGTGCCGATCTAGCGGGAGTTCAGGAGACCCAGTACTTC
TRBJ2-7 few TRBV20-1 16 TRBD2 CSPHPPSGGKTYEQYF TGCAGCCCGCACCCACCCAGCGGGGGGAAAACCTACGAGCAGTACTTC
TRBJ2-7 few TRBV4-1 17 TRBD2 CASKEFLAGARAYEQYF TGCGCCAGCAAGGAATTCCTAGCGGGGGCGCGGGCCTACGAGCAGTACTTC
TRBJ2-5 NA TRBV5-1 11 NA CASTPGETQYF TGCGCCAGCACCCCCGGAGAGACCCAGTACTTC
TRBJ2-6 few TRBV6-5 17 TRBD2 CASSTRLAGAGANVLTF TGTGCCAGCAGTACCCGACTAGCGGGAGCGGGGGCCAACGTCCTGACTTTC
TRBJ2-7 few TRBV18 14 TRBD1 CASSPGQGRGEQYF TGTGCCAGCTCACCGGGACAGGGTAGGGGCGAGCAGTACTTC
TRBJ1-6 NA TRBV9 16 TRBD1 CASSAGQGAYNSPLHF TGTGCCAGCAGCGCAGGACAGGGGGCCTATAATTCACCCCTCCACTTT
TRBJ2-1 NA TRBV29-1 15 NA CSVLGTTNSYNEQFF TGCAGCGTTCTCGGGACAACTAATTCCTACAATGAGCAGTTCTTC
TRBJ2-6 few TRBV24-1 17 NA CATSDQAPAKGANVLTF TGTGCCACCAGTGATCAAGCCCCGGCGAAGGGGGCCAACGTCCTGACTTTC
TRBJ2-5 NA TRBV5-1 14 TRBD1 CASSGGQPQETQYF TGCGCCAGCAGCGGGGGACAGCCACAAGAGACCCAGTACTTC
TRBJ2-6 few TRBV7-2 16 NA CASSLNRGSGANVLTF TGTGCCAGCAGCTTAAATAGGGGGTCTGGGGCCAACGTCCTGACTTTC
TRBJ2-7 few TRBV3-1 12 TRBD1 CASSLGQAQQYF TGTGCCAGCAGCCTTGGACAGGCTCAGCAGTACTTC
TRBJ2-1 few TRBV24-1 12 NA CATSDLGNEQFF TGTGCCACCAGTGATTTAGGGAATGAGCAGTTCTTC
TRBJ2-3 NA TRBV6-2/TRBV6-3 15 NA CASGAGTHITDTQYF TGTGCCAGCGGAGCCGGGACCCACATCACAGATACGCAGTATTTT
TRBJ1-3 NA TRBV7-9 15 NA CASSLSGGRENTIYF TGTGCCAGCAGCTTATCGGGGGGGCGCGAAAACACCATATATTTT
TRBJ2-1 NA TRBV2 14 TRBD2 CASSPPGLGNEQFF TGTGCCAGCAGTCCACCGGGACTAGGCAATGAGCAGTTCTTC
TRBJ2-2 few TRBV30 15 NA CAWRSLHSNTGELFF TGTGCCTGGAGATCTCTTCACTCGAACACCGGGGAGCTGTTTTTT
TRBJ1-1 NA TRBV12-3/TRBV12-4 13 NA CASSFARNTEAFF TGTGCCAGCAGTTTCGCCAGGAACACTGAAGCTTTCTTT
TRBJ2-1 few TRBV4-2 17 NA CASSQELVGFSGNEQFF TGTGCCAGCAGCCAAGAGTTAGTAGGTTTTTCGGGGAATGAGCAGTTCTTC
TRBJ2-2 few TRBV20-1 16 TRBD2 CSALGLAGDDTGELFF TGCAGTGCTTTGGGACTAGCGGGAGATGACACCGGGGAGCTGTTTTTT
TRBJ2-5 NA TRBV7-3 18 TRBD2 CASSRGASGGASRETQYF TGTGCCAGCAGCCGCGGGGCTAGCGGGGGGGCGAGTCGAGAGACCCAGTACTTC
TRBJ2-5 NA TRBV30 13 NA CAWSNAVKETQYF TGTGCCTGGAGTAATGCGGTAAAAGAGACCCAGTACTTC
TRBJ2-5 few TRBV7-8 14 NA CASIPRKAGETQYF TGTGCCAGCATCCCTAGGAAGGCGGGGGAGACCCAGTACTTC
TRBJ2-1 few TRBV6-1 13 NA CASIGRVGNEQFF TGTGCCAGCATAGGACGTGTCGGGAATGAGCAGTTCTTC
TRBJ2-5 NA TRBV9 14 NA CASSVGARQETQYF TGTGCCAGCAGCGTAGGGGCGAGACAAGAGACCCAGTACTTC
TRBJ2-5 NA TRBV2 16 TRBD1 CASSPGQRTVQETQYF TGTGCCAGCAGTCCGGGACAGAGGACCGTCCAAGAGACCCAGTACTTC
TRBJ2-2 few TRBV20-1 15 NA CSAQRQALNTGELFF TGCAGTGCCCAGAGACAGGCCCTGAACACCGGGGAGCTGTTTTTT
TRBJ2-1 few TRBV3-1 17 NA CASSQALNGLSYNEQFF TGTGCCAGCAGCCAAGCCTTGAACGGGCTCTCCTACAATGAGCAGTTCTTC
TRBJ2-3 NA TRBV3-1 17 TRBD2 CASSQELAGGFTDTQYF TGTGCCAGCAGCCAAGAACTAGCGGGGGGGTTCACAGATACGCAGTATTTT
TRBJ2-1 many TRBV14 15 TRBD2 CASSQLAGVSNEQFF TGTGCCAGCAGCCAACTAGCGGGAGTTTCAAATGAGCAGTTCTTC
TRBJ2-1 few TRBV10-3 14 NA CAISDSHDVNEQFF TGTGCCATCAGTGATTCCCATGACGTCAATGAGCAGTTCTTC
TRBJ2-3 NA TRBV9 18 NA CASSAVFGTSFSTDTQYF TGTGCCAGCAGCGCTGTCTTCGGGACTTCCTTCAGCACAGATACGCAGTATTTT
TRBJ2-5 many TRBV5-1 13 NA CASSLVGQETQYF TGCGCCAGCAGCTTGGTGGGTCAAGAGACCCAGTACTTC
TRBJ1-4 few TRBV30 12 NA CAWSVAREKLFF TGTGCCTGGAGTGTAGCCCGTGAAAAACTGTTTTTT
TRBJ2-1 NA TRBV12-5 14 TRBD2 CASGFPAGDNEQFF TGTGCTAGTGGTTTTCCAGCGGGAGACAATGAGCAGTTCTTC
TRBJ2-1 once TRBV12-3/TRBV12-4 12 NA CASSFWSNEQFF TGTGCCAGCAGTTTTTGGTCCAATGAGCAGTTCTTC
TRBJ2-7 NA TRBV4-3 14 NA CASSQGPTGSEQYF TGCGCCAGCAGCCAAGGACCAACCGGAAGCGAGCAGTACTTC
TRBJ2-2 NA TRBV20-1 13 NA CSARDSNTGELFF TGCAGTGCCAGAGACTCCAACACCGGGGAGCTGTTTTTT
TRBJ2-5 few TRBV6-5 11 NA CASMELETQYF TGTGCCAGCATGGAGTTGGAGACCCAGTACTTC
TRBJ2-1 few TRBV5-1 15 NA CASSSDSLSYNEQFF TGCGCCAGCAGCTCGGACAGCCTCTCCTACAATGAGCAGTTCTTC
TRBJ2-7 few TRBV19 15 TRBD2 CASSASGRKAYEQYF TGTGCCAGTTCGGCTAGCGGGAGAAAGGCCTACGAGCAGTACTTC
TRBJ2-3 few TRBV27 15 NA CASSLSRGYTDTQYF TGTGCCAGCAGTTTATCTCGGGGCTACACAGATACGCAGTATTTT
TRBJ2-2 few TRBV7-9 12 NA CASSLELGRLFF TGTGCCAGCAGCTTAGAACTCGGTCGGCTGTTTTTT
TRBJ2-1 many TRBV6-2/TRBV6-3 18 TRBD2 CASSYSPPTSGIYNEQFF TGTGCCAGCAGTTACTCCCCCCCTACTAGCGGTATATACAATGAGCAGTTCTTC